This TCR beta chain was documented in a study of OX40 agonist ivuxolimab in advanced cancers. For the study in its entirety: Ivuxolimab was a fully human IgG2 agonistic monoclonal antibody targeting the costimulatory receptor OX40 (CD134). Intravenous ivuxolimab was administered to patients every 2 weeks at six dose levels: 0.01, 0.1, 0.3, 1.5, 3 and 10 mg/kg. The paper covers the monotherapy dose-escalation part of the phase I ivuxolimab trial, which included N ≈ 57 patients. Patients were allowed to have had prior anti-PD-1, anti-PD-L1 or anti-CTLA-4 therapy, and 30% to 40% of the dose-escalation patients had previously received checkpoint inhibitors. A male proportion of around 80% and a mean age of about 60 years, ranging from 23 to 79, were recorded for the dose-escalation cohort. Peripheral TCRbeta sequencing aimed to test whether ivuxolimab altered TCR sequence diversity and caused clonal T-cell expansion. Partial responses occurred in three dose-escalation patients: two with cutaneous melanoma and one with hepatocellular carcinoma. Among the approximately 50 dose-escalation patients, about 20 had hepatocellular carcinoma, 15 or so melanoma, 9 renal cell carcinoma and 9 head and neck cancer. Overall study results and their limits: After ivuxolimab, CD8+ T cells had more expanded clones than CD4+ T cells on average. At doses of 0.1 to 3.0 mg/kg, clonal expansion of both CD4+ and CD8+ blood T cells was observed from baseline to week 6. The antigen specificity of the peripheral T cells that underwent clonal expansion was not determined. Low levels of normalized T-cell clonal expansion were also seen in some patients who did not respond. Partial responders in the 0.1-3.0 mg/kg groups had among the lowest normalized peripheral clonal expansion, especially among CD8+ T cells.

Patients with a history of autoimmune disease or receiving systemic immunosuppression were excluded from the trial. In every dose cohort, peripheral blood was drawn for TCR sequencing at baseline, cycle 4 day 1, and cycle 7 day 1. The samples were taken from a phase I, first-in-human, multicenter, open-label dose-escalation trial of ivuxolimab. Adults with locally advanced or metastatic melanoma, renal cell carcinoma, hepatocellular carcinoma or head and neck squamous cell carcinoma were enrolled in the trial. Before TCR sequencing, CD4+ and CD8+ T cells were separately sorted from peripheral blood. The germline V end is reduced by 8 bases and the J end by 2 bases; junction bases left unmatched: 4. The CDR3 covers 13 residues, taking in both the cysteine and the phenylalanine. Solely the CDR3 DNA is kept, with 39 bases framed from the first base. The germline V gene encodes CDR1 MNHNS and CDR2 SASEGT.

For sequencing of the TCRbeta CDR3 region, genomic DNA was extracted from the sorted cells. The immunoSEQ Assay was used to sequence the TCRbeta CDR3 regions. TCRdb retrieved this table from immuneACCESS and kept in-frame rearrangements only. Not all clones are present; in checked studies, unresolved V genes account for under half, and no reason is known for the remainder. For this sample the table gives approximately 68,000 clones, of which around 86% were detected only once. Together, the top ten hold roughly 0.64% of the sample. For this clone: No cognate antigen has been identified for it. No qualities accompany the bases; no much larger clone lies one base away.

The sample was CD4+ or CD8+ T cells sorted from blood, taken in a trial of the OX40 agonist ivuxolimab. Here the chain combines TRBV6-1 and TRBJ2-7, with TRBD1 identical over 9 junction bases. This clonotype originated in an adult with an advanced solid tumor such as melanoma, head and neck, liver or kidney cancer. The CDR3 reads as follows: CASCRDRAYEQYF. The nucleotide sequence is given as TGTGCCAGCTGCCGGGACAGGGCCTACGAGCAGTACTTC.